The TCR beta chain described here comes from a study of T cells in Graves' hyperthyroidism and ophthalmopathy. Authors of the study amplified TCR beta CDR3 regions from RNA transcripts. In the first-round RT-PCR of the TCR CDR3, the HTBI primer set was used. One entry per CDR3 protein, called by TCRdb with MiXCR from the multiplex PCR reads. In the table there are roughly 290,000 distinct CDR3 sequences, about 14% of which are singletons. The ends were cut back, 6 bases at V and 3 bases at J, with 8 bases in the middle. The CDR3 consists of 11 residues. The germline V gene has CDR1 DFQATT and CDR2 SNEGSKA (reference sequence).

The source is a woman in her thirties with Graves' hyperthyroidism that later progressed to Graves' ophthalmopathy. The sequencing input was blood. The chain combines TRBV20-1 with TRBJ1-1; D is unclear. The CDR3, as DNA: TGCAGTGCCCAAAAAGACACTGAAGCTTTCTTT. Encoded protein: CSAQKDTEAFF.